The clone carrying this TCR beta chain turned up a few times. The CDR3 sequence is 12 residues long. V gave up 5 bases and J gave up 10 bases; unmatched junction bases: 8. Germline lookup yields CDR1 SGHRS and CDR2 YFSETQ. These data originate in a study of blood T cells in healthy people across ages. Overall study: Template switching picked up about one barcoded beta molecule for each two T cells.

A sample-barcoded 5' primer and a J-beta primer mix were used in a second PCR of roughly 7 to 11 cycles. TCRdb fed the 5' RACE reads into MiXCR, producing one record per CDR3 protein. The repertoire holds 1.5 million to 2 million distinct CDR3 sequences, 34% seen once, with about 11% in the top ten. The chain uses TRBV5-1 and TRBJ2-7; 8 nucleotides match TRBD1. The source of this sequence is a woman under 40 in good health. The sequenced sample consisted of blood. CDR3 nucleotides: TGCGCCAGCAGTCCAGGACAGGGATTTCAGTACTTC. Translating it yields CASSPGQGFQYF.